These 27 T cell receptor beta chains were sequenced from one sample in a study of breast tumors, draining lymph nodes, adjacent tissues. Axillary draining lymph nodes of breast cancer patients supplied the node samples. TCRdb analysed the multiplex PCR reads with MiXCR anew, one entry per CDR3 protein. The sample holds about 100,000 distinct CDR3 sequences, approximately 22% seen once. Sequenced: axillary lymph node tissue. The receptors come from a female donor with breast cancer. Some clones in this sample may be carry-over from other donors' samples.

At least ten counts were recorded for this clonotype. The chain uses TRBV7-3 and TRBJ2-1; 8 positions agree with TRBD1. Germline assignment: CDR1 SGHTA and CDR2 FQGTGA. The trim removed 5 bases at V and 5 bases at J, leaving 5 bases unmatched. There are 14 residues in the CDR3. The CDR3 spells CASSPGTGNNEQFF. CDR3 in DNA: TGTGCCAGCAGCCCCGGGACAGGTAACAATGAGCAGTTCTTC. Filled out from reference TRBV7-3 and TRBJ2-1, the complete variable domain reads GAGVSQTPSNKVTEKGKYVELRCDPISGHTALYWYRQSLGQGPEFLIYFQGTGAADDSGLPNDRFFAVRPEGSVSTLKIQRTERGDSAVYLCASSPGTGNNEQFFGPGTRLTVL.

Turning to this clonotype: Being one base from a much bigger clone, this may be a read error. The CDR3 spells CASRKTLYNEQFF. The CDR3 DNA follows: TGCGCCAGCAGAAAAACGCTTTACAATGAGCAGTTCTTC. V gene TRBV4-1 combines with J gene TRBJ2-1, with D uncertain. The germline CDR1 and CDR2 sequences are MGHRA and YSYEKL. Trimming took off 6 bases at V and 4 bases at J, with 10 bases between the two ends. This CDR3 comprises 13 residues.

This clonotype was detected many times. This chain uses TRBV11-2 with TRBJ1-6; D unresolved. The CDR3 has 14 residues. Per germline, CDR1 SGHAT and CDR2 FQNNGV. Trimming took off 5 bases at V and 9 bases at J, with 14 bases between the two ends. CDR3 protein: CASSQMTLGSPLHF. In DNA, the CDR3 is TGTGCCAGCAGCCAGATGACCTTGGGTTCACCCCTCCACTTT.

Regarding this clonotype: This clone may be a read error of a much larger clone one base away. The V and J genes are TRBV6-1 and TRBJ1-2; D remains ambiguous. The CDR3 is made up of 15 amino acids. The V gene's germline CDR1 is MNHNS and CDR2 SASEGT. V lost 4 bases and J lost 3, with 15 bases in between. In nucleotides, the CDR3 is TGTGCCAGCAGTGGATCGGATTTCCGTTACTATGGCTACACCTTC. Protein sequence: CASSGSDFRYYGYTF.

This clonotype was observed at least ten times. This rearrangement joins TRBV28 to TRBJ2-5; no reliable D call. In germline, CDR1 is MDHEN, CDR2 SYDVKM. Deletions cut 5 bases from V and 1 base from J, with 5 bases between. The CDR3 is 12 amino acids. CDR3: CASSRAQETQYF. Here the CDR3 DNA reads TGTGCCAGCAGTCGGGCCCAAGAGACCCAGTACTTC.

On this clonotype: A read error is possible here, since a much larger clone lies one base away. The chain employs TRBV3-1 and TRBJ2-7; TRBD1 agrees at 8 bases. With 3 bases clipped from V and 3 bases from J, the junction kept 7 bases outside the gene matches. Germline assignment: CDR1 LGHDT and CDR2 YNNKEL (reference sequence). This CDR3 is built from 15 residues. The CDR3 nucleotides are TGTGCCAGCAGCCACTCGGGCAGGGGGCTCTACGAGCAGTACTTC. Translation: CASSHSGRGLYEQYF.

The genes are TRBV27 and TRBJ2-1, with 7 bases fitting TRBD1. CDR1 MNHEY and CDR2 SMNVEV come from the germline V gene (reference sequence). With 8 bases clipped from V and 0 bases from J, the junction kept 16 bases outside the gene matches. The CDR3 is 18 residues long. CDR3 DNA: TGTGCCAGCGCTCTTGGGGCAGGGGGTTATAGCTCCTACAATGAGCAGTTCTTC. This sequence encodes CASALGAGGYSSYNEQFF.

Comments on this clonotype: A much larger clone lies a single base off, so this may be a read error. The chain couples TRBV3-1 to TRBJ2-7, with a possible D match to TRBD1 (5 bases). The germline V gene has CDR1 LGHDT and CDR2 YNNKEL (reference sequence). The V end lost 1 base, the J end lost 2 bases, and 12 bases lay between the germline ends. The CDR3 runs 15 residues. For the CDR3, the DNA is TGTGCCAGCAGCCAAGGGGCAGGGTTTCCCTACGAGCAGTACTTC. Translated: CASSQGAGFPYEQYF.

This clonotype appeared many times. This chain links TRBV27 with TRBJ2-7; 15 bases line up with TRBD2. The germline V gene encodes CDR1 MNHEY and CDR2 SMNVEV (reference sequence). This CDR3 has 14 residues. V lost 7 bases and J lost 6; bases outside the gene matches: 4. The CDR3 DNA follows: TGTGCCAGCAAATCGGGACTAGCGGGAGGCGAGCAGTACTTC. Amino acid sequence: CASKSGLAGGEQYF.

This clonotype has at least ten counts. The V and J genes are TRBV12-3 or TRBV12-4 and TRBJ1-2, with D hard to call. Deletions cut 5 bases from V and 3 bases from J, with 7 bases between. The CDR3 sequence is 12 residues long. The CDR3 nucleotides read TGTGCCAGCAGTGCCGCGGACTATGGCTACACCTTC. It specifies CASSAADYGYTF.

CDR3 bases: TGTGCCAGCAGTTACTCCGAAGGGGCCACTGAAGCTTTCTTT. It specifies CASSYSEGATEAFF. The chain recombines TRBV6-6 with TRBJ1-1; D possibly corresponds to TRBD1 (5 bases). The ends were cut back, 0 bases at V and 4 bases at J, with 9 bases in the middle. CDR3 length: 14 residues. Germline V lookup: CDR1 MNHNY, CDR2 SVGAGI (reference sequence).

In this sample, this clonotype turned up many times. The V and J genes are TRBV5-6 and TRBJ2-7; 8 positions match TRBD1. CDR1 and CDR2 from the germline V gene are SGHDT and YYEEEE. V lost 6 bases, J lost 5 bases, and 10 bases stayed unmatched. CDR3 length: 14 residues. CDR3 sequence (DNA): TGTGCCAGCACCCCCTCGGACAGGGACAACGAGCAGTACTTC. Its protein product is CASTPSDRDNEQYF.

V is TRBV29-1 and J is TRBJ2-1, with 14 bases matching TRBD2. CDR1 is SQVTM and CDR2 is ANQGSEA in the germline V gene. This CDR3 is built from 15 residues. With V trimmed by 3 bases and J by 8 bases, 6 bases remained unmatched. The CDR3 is CSVEAGLAGADEQFF. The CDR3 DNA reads TGCAGCGTTGAGGCGGGACTAGCGGGAGCAGATGAGCAGTTCTTC.

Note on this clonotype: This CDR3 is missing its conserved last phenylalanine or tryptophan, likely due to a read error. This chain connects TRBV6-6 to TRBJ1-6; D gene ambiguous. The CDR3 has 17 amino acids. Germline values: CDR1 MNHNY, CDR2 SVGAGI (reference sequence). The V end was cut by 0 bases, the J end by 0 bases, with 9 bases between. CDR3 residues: CASSYSGRSSYNSPLHL. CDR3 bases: TGTGCCAGCAGTTACTCGGGCAGGAGCTCCTATAATTCACCCCTCCACCTT.

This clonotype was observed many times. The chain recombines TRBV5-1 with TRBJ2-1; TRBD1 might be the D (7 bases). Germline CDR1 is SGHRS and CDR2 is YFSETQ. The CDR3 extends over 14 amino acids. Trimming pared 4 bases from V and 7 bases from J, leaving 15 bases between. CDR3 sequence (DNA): TGCGCCAGCAGCGCTTCAGGGGGGCGGAATGAGCAGTTCTTC. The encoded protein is CASSASGGRNEQFF.

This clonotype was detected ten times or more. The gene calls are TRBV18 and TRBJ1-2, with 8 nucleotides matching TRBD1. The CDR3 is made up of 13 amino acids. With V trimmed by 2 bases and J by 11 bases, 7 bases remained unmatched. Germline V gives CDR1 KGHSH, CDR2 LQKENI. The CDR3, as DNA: TGTGCCAGCTCACCAGATAGCGACAGGGGATACACCTTC. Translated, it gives CASSPDSDRGYTF.

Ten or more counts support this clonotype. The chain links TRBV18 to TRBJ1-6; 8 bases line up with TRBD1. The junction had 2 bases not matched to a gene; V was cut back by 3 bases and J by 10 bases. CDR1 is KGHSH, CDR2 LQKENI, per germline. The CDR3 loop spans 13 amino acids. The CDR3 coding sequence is TGTGCCAGCTCACCTGACAGGGGATCACCCCTCCACTTT. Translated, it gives CASSPDRGSPLHF.

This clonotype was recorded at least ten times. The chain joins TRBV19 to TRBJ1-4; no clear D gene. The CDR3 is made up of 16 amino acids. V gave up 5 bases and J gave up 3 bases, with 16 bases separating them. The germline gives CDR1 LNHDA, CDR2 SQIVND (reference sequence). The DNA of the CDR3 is TGTGCCAGTAGTGACCTCGACGAGCAGGCTAATGAAAAACTGTTTTTT. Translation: CASSDLDEQANEKLFF.

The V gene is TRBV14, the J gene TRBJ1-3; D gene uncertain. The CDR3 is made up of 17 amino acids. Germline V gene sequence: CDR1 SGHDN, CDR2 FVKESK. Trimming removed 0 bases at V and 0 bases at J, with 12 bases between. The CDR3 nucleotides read TGTGCCAGCAGCCAAGATCGCGGCAGAAGCTCTGGAAACACCATATATTTT. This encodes CASSQDRGRSSGNTIYF.

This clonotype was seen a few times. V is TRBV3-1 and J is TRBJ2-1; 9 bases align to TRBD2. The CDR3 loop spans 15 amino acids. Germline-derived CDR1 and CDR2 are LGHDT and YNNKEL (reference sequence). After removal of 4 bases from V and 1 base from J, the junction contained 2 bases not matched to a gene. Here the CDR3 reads CASSPRGGSYNEQFF. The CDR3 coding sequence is TGTGCCAGCAGCCCGCGGGGGGGTTCCTACAATGAGCAGTTCTTC.

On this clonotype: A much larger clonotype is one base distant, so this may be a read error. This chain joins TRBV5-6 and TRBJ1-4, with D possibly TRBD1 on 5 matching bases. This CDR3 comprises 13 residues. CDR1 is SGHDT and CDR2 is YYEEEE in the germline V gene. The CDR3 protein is CASSDSPNEKLVF. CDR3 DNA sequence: TGTGCCAGCAGCGACAGTCCTAATGAAAAACTGGTTTTT.

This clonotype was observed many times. The CDR3 DNA follows: TGTGCCATCAGTGGGCCGGGACAGGGAGGTTTGGATACGCAGTATTTT. As protein: CAISGPGQGGLDTQYF. The chain is built from TRBV10-3 and TRBJ2-3; TRBD1 matches at 9 bases. V was clipped by 4 bases and J by 6 bases; unmatched bases: 11. The CDR3 has 16 residues. Per the germline V gene, CDR1 is ENHRY and CDR2 is SYGVKD.

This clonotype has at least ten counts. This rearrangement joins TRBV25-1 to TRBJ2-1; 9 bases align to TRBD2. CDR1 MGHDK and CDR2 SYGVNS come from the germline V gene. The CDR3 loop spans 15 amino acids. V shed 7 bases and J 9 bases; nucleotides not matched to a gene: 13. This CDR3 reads CASTSAAGGPVEQFF. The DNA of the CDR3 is TGTGCCAGCACCTCCGCCGCGGGAGGGCCAGTTGAGCAGTTCTTC. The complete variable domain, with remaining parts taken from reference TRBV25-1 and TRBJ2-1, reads EADIYQTPRYLVIGTGKKITLECSQTMGHDKMYWYQQDPGMELHLIHYSYGVNSTEKGDLSSESTVSRIRTEHFPLTLESARPSHTSQYLCASTSAAGGPVEQFFGPGTRLTVL.

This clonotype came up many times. The CDR3 DNA reads TGTGCCAGTAGTTCAGGGAGAGAGCAGCCCCAGCATTTT. The encoded protein is CASSSGREQPQHF. V gene TRBV19 combines with J gene TRBJ1-5; weak D call: TRBD1 (5 bases). This CDR3 has 13 amino acids. Germline CDR1 is LNHDA and CDR2 is SQIVND (reference sequence). The V gene lost 5 bases and the J gene lost 7 bases, with 12 bases spanning the gap.

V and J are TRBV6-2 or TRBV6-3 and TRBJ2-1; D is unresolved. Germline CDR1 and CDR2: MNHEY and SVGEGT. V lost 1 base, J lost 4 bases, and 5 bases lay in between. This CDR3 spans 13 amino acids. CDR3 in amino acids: CASSYLEYNEQFF. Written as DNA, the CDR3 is TGTGCCAGCAGTTACTTGGAATACAATGAGCAGTTCTTC.

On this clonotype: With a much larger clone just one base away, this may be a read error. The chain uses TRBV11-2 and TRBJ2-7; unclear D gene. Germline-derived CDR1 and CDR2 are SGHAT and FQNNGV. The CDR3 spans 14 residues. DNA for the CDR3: TGTGCCGGCAGCTTAAGCCGGCGGTCCTACGAGCAGTACTTC. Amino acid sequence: CAGSLSRRSYEQYF.

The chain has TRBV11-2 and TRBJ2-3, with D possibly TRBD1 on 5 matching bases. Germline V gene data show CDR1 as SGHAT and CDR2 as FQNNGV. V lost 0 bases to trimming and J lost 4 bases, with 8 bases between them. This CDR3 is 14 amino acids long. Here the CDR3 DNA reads TGTGCCAGCAGCTTAGACAGGGCCCCAGATACGCAGTATTTT. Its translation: CASSLDRAPDTQYF. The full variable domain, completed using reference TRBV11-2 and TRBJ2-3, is EAGVAQSPRYKIIEKRQSVAFWCNPISGHATLYWYQQILGQGPKLLIQFQNNGVVDDSQLPKDRFSAERLKGVDSTLKIQPAKLEDSAVYLCASSLDRAPDTQYFGPGTRLTVL.